Shown below are 13 T cell receptor beta chains from a single sample sequenced in a study of brain T cells in children with intractable seizures. Assay: immunoSEQ multiplex PCR; the TCRdb copy retains only in-frame clones and omits some. Altogether approximately 330,000 clones are present, 93% being singletons, with the ten largest covering 5.7%. The time point was: blood from clinic visit 5 months post-surgery; TSC patient then seizure free. The sample here was peripheral blood, taken approximately 5 months after surgery. These receptors originate from a boy under two years old with tuberous sclerosis and intractable seizures.

CDR3 sequence: CASSLDRLGGKNTEAFF. CDR3 coding DNA: TGTGCCAGCAGCTTAGATCGGTTAGGGGGCAAGAACACTGAAGCTTTCTTT. This sequence joins TRBV11-2 and TRBJ1-1; 7 bases align to TRBD1. The CDR3 extends over 17 amino acids. Trimming at V came to 0 bases and at J to 1 base, leaving 8 bases not matched to a gene. Germline CDR1 reads SGHAT; CDR2 reads FQNNGV.

In this sample, this clone turned up once. The chain links TRBV7-9 to TRBJ2-7; D gene ambiguous. This CDR3 has 13 amino acids. With 2 bases removed from V and 3 bases from J, the gap between germline ends came to 8 bases. Germline CDR1 and CDR2: SEHNR and FQNEAQ (reference sequence). The CDR3 sequence: CASSLYTIYEQYF. As DNA, the CDR3 is TGTGCCAGCAGCTTATACACCATCTACGAGCAGTACTTC.

The chain couples TRBV28 to TRBJ2-7, with TRBD1 matching 10 bases. The trim removed 3 bases at V and 5 bases at J, leaving 7 bases unmatched. The CDR3 is made up of 15 amino acids. Germline values: CDR1 MDHEN, CDR2 SYDVKM. The CDR3: CASSLVGQGYHEQYF. The CDR3 nucleotides read TGTGCCAGCAGTTTGGTGGGACAGGGGTACCACGAGCAGTACTTC.

This clone was seen more than once but under ten times. The V call is TRBV10-2, the J call TRBJ1-3; D gene ambiguous. The CDR3 is 15 amino acids. Germline V lookup: CDR1 WSHSY, CDR2 SAAADI. V lost 3 bases, J lost 0 bases, and 9 bases lay in between. The CDR3 reads CASSERVGSGNTIYF. CDR3 DNA sequence: TGCGCCAGCAGTGAAAGGGTGGGCTCTGGAAACACCATATATTTT.

The rearrangement links TRBV7-9 to TRBJ2-7, with TRBD1 identical over 8 bases. The CDR3 loop spans 13 amino acids. The germline gives CDR1 SEHNR, CDR2 FQNEAQ (reference sequence). Unmatched junction bases numbered 4, after V lost 6 bases and J lost 3 bases. DNA of the CDR3: TGTGCCAGCAGACTACAGGGGGACTACGAGCAGTACTTC. It encodes CASRLQGDYEQYF.

The chain is built from TRBV7-9 and TRBJ2-1; 8 bases are shared with TRBD2. In germline, CDR1 is SEHNR, CDR2 FQNEAQ (reference sequence). The junction had 3 bases not matched to a gene; V was cut back by 5 bases and J by 3 bases. CDR3 length equals 14 residues. CDR3 region: CASSLTSGYNEQFF. CDR3 in DNA: TGTGCCAGCAGCCTCACTAGCGGCTACAATGAGCAGTTCTTC.

The V call is TRBV7-6, the J call TRBJ1-2; TRBD1 is a possible D gene (5 bases). Trimming pared 3 bases from V and 5 bases from J, leaving 16 bases between. Germline CDR1 SGHVS, CDR2 FNYEAQ. CDR3 length: 15 amino acids. CDR3 region: CASSFTGTSKYGYTF. The DNA of the CDR3 is TGTGCCAGCAGCTTTACCGGGACCTCGAAATATGGCTACACCTTC.

The V and J genes are TRBV25-1 and TRBJ2-7; perhaps TRBD1 as D (6 bases). Germline V gives CDR1 MGHDK, CDR2 SYGVNS. The V end lost 6 bases, the J end lost 4 bases, and 13 bases lay between the germline ends. The CDR3 consists of 13 residues. The CDR3 is CASRHTGKYEQYF. DNA of the CDR3: TGTGCCAGCAGGCACACAGGGAAATACGAGCAGTACTTC.

V usage is TRBV13 and J usage is TRBJ1-6, with 10 bases aligning to TRBD1. CDR1 is PRHDT and CDR2 is FYEKMQ in the germline V gene (reference sequence). The junction had 5 bases not matched to a gene; V was cut back by 5 bases and J by 4 bases. The CDR3 extends over 16 amino acids. CDR3 sequence: CASSLDRGAYNSPLHF. For the CDR3, the DNA is TGTGCCAGCAGCCTGGACAGGGGGGCATATAATTCACCCCTCCACTTT. Full variable domain (outside the CDR3, taken from reference TRBV13 and TRBJ1-6): AAGVIQSPRHLIKEKRETATLKCYPIPRHDTVYWYQQGPGQDPQFLISFYEKMQSDKGSIPDRFSAQQFSDYHSELNMSSLELGDSALYFCASSLDRGAYNSPLHFGNGTRLTVT.

The rearrangement joins TRBV7-9 to TRBJ1-1; D remains ambiguous. The germline CDR1 and CDR2 sequences are SEHNR and FQNEAQ (reference sequence). The germline V and J ends were trimmed by 3 bases and 5 bases, with 7 bases remaining between them. This CDR3 spans 12 amino acids. The CDR3 reads CASSFLSTEAFF. Here the CDR3 DNA reads TGTGCCAGCAGCTTTCTGTCTACTGAAGCTTTCTTT.

This chain links TRBV27 with TRBJ1-1, with TRBD1 matching over 9 bases. The germline gives CDR1 MNHEY, CDR2 SMNVEV (reference sequence). This CDR3 has 15 residues. Trimming cost V 2 bases and J 5 bases; bases outside gene matches: 6. The CDR3, as DNA: TGTGCCAGCAGTTTAGCCGGGACAGGGAGAACTGAAGCTTTCTTT. Protein product: CASSLAGTGRTEAFF.

This chain uses TRBV7-3 with TRBJ2-2; D unclear. This CDR3 spans 17 amino acids. V lost 2 bases to trimming and J lost 0 bases, with 13 bases between them. Germline CDR1 reads SGHTA; CDR2 reads FQGTGA. The CDR3 nucleotides read TGTGCCAGCAGCTTATGGCCCCATAGCCCGAACACCGGGGAGCTGTTTTTT. Translated: CASSLWPHSPNTGELFF.

This rearrangement joins TRBV28 to TRBJ2-7; perhaps TRBD1 as D (7 bases). V was shortened by 6 bases and J by 4 bases, with 22 bases between the two germline ends. This CDR3 is built from 16 residues. The germline gives CDR1 MDHEN, CDR2 SYDVKM. Here the CDR3 reads CASSGRRGTSRYEQYF. Here the CDR3 DNA reads TGTGCCAGCAGCGGACGCAGGGGGACTTCGAGGTACGAGCAGTACTTC.